This T cell receptor (beta chain) was sequenced in a study of blood T cells in healthy people across ages. This clonotype was observed a handful of times. As yet, its antigen is unknown. This CDR3 has 13 amino acids. Germline CDR1 reads DFQATT; CDR2 reads SNEGSKA (reference sequence). Trimming shortened V by 6 bases and J by 7 bases, and 13 bases separated the two germline ends. For the second PCR, which ran for about 6 to 11 cycles, a sample-barcoded 5' primer and a J-beta primer mix were used. TCRdb passed the 5' RACE reads through MiXCR, listing each CDR3 protein once. The top ten clones hold roughly 14% of a sample with 550,000 to 800,000 distinct CDR3 sequences, approximately 31% of them seen once. Study results and caveats: Comparison with aged donors showed that long-lived donors had more naive CD4+ cells and higher diversity.

This chain connects TRBV20-1 to TRBJ1-6; D possibly corresponds to TRBD1 (6 bases). The sequenced sample consisted of blood. This clonotype originated in a woman older than 75 in good health. Here the CDR3 reads CSAQPDRNSPLHF. The CDR3 region has the DNA TGCAGTGCCCAACCTGACAGGAATTCACCCCTCCACTTT.